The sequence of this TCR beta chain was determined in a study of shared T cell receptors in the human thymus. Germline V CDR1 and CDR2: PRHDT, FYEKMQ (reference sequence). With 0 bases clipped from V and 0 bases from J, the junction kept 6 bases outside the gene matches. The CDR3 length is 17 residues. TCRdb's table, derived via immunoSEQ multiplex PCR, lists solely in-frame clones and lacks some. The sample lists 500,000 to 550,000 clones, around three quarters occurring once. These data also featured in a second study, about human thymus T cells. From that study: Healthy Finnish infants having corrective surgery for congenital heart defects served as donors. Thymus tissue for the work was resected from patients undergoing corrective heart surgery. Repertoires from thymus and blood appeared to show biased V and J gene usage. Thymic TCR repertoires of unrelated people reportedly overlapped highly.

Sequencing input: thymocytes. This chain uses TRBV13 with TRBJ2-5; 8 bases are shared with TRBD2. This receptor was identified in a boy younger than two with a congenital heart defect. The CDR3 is CASSLGEGGRYQETQYF. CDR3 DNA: TGTGCCAGCAGCTTAGGCGAGGGCGGGAGGTACCAAGAGACCCAGTACTTC.